This T cell receptor (beta chain) was sequenced for a study of early stage breast cancer tumors. Study details: About 80% of the 16 invasive tumors were ER+, PR+ and HER2-. Seven to nine ER+/PR+/HER2- tumors were invasive ductal; four were invasive lobular. Study outcomes and limitations: Blood repertoires resembled normal breast more than tumor. Enriched TCRB sequences shared across patients were mostly commonly generated sequences.

Points on this clone: Its antigen is unidentified.

Germline V lookup: CDR1 ENHRY, CDR2 SYGVKD. V gave up 9 bases and J gave up 5 bases, with 20 bases separating them. CDR3 length: 14 amino acids. Sequencing was performed with immunoSEQ multiplex PCR; in TCRdb, only in-frame clones are kept and a portion is missing. The sample records some 48,000 clones, approximately 83% being singletons. The source is a person aged 50-59 years with breast cancer. The sample consisted of blood. The rearrangement joins TRBV10-3 to TRBJ2-7, with D perhaps matching TRBD1 or TRBD2 (6 bases each). In DNA, the CDR3 is TGTGCCATTAACGGGGACTTACAGGGCGACGAGCAGTACTTC. Its protein product is CAINGDLQGDEQYF.